The table lists the clone carrying this TCR beta chain with a count of one. Method: immunoSEQ multiplex PCR; TCRdb's copy keeps in-frame clones and lacks some. The repertoire holds about 130,000 clones, with under 90% as singletons. This sample stems from a study of blood T cell repertoires in COVID-19. Losses at the gene ends were 6 bases for V and 5 bases for J; bases not matched to a gene: 5. The CDR3 extends over 15 amino acids. From germline, CDR1 is MNHEY and CDR2 SVGAGI. The chain recombines TRBV6-5 with TRBJ2-1; 12 nucleotides align to TRBD1. The material sequenced was peripheral blood. This clonotype was obtained from a woman in her fifties or sixties with acute or convalescent COVID-19. The CDR3 coding sequence is TGTGCCAGCAGCGGCGGGACAGGGGGCCACAATGAGCAGTTCTTC. This translates into CASSGGTGGHNEQFF.